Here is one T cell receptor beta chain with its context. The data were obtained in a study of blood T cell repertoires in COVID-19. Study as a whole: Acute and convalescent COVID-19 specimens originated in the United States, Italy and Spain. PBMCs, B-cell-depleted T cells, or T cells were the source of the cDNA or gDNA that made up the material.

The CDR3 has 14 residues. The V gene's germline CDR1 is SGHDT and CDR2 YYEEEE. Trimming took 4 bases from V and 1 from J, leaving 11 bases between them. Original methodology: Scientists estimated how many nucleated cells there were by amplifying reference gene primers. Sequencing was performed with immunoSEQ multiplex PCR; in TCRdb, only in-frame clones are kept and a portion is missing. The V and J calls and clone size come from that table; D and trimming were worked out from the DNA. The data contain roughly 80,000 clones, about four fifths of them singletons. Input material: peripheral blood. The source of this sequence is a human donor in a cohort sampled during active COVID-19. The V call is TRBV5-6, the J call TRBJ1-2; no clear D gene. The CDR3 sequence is CASSGLNSNYGYTF. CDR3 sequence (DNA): TGTGCCAGCAGCGGACTAAACAGTAACTATGGCTACACCTTC.